The clone carrying this TCR beta chain was seen ten or more times. CDR1 and CDR2 (germline): DFQATT, SNEGSKA (reference sequence). The CDR3 runs to 15 residues. The V gene end was trimmed by 8 bases and the J gene end by 3 bases; junction bases not matched to a gene: 13. The entry originates in a study of patients and donors after allogeneic stem cell transplantation. MiXCR, run by TCRdb on the RT-PCR reads, gives a single entry per CDR3 protein. The data show about 960,000 distinct CDR3 sequences, with approximately 19% seen just once and around 6% held by the top ten. This clonotype was sampled from a human donor who was either an allogeneic HSCT recipient or a stem cell or donor lymphocyte infusion donor (not recorded which). It is not recorded whose cells these are; they may come from a transplant donor. Material: blood, either unsorted or a sorted T cell fraction (not recorded which). The gene calls are TRBV20-1 and TRBJ1-5; 7 bases agree with TRBD1. The DNA of the CDR3 is TGCAGTATCCGATCCTCGACAGGGATCAATCAGCCCCAGCATTTT. Translating gives CSIRSSTGINQPQHF.